This T cell receptor beta chain was retrieved from a study of cytomegalovirus exposure and HLA in healthy donors. Regarding this clone: Its antigen is undetermined.

The study's findings and limits: Analysis was carried out at a later point, and it linked a missense DCLRE1C variant to TCR beta V- and J-gene trimming. No immune exposure information besides CMV serostatus was available. Presence/absence analysis assumed near-uniform sequencing depth across donors.

PCR employed 60 Vbeta and 13 Jbeta primers. Measured with immunoSEQ multiplex PCR; TCRdb has only the in-frame clones, and not every one. The sample has under 140,000 clones, roughly 78% seen once. Germline CDR1 reads LGHNA; CDR2 reads YSLEER. The CDR3 runs to 17 residues. V lost 3 bases, J lost 0 bases, and 5 bases stayed unmatched. The gene calls are TRBV4-3 and TRBJ2-2; 9 bases are shared with TRBD1. Sequencing used PBMCs. This clonotype originated in a woman under 40 in good health and CMV-seronegative. This CDR3 is CASSHAWTGANTGELFF. The CDR3 DNA sequence: TGCGCCAGCAGCCATGCCTGGACAGGGGCGAACACCGGGGAGCTGTTTTTT.